The rows below give T cell receptor beta chains drawn from one sample of a study of T cells in Graves' hyperthyroidism and ophthalmopathy. TCRdb re-called the multiplex PCR reads through MiXCR, storing one row per CDR3 protein. The sample records around 350,000 distinct CDR3 sequences, roughly 19% being singletons. Material: blood. The receptors come from a woman aged 18-29 years with Graves' hyperthyroidism. The CDR3 runs from the conserved cysteine through the conserved F or W.

V: TRBV12-3/TRBV12-4
J: TRBJ2-7
CDR3: CASSLDLTRGYEQYF

V: TRBV25-1
J: TRBJ1-2
CDR3: CASSPRTGIYGYTF

V: TRBV20-1
J: TRBJ2-7
CDR3: CSAVPGGSSHEQYF

V: TRBV25-1
J: TRBJ1-2
CDR3: CASSAGQGATF

V: TRBV20-1
J: TRBJ1-2
CDR3: CSARGVRTNYGYTF

V: TRBV2
J: TRBJ1-2
CDR3: CASSNGRWDGYTF

V: TRBV6-1
J: TRBJ1-2
CDR3: CASSESGSYGYTF

V: TRBV5-6
J: TRBJ1-1
CDR3: CASSTVEVTDAFF

V: TRBV5-1
J: TRBJ1-3
CDR3: CASSLAGRGNTIYF

V: TRBV3-1
J: TRBJ2-5
CDR3: CASSQVEAAGETQYF

V: TRBV5-6
J: TRBJ2-7
CDR3: CASSLRASGLSSYEQYF

V: TRBV20-1
J: TRBJ2-7
CDR3: CSARDPTSSYEQYF

V: TRBV20-1
J: TRBJ2-7
CDR3: CSASWGSGEQYF

V: TRBV6-1
J: TRBJ1-3
CDR3: CASSEVLVRNTIYF

V: TRBV6-1
J: TRBJ1-5
CDR3: CASRSTGGSNQPQHF

V: TRBV12-3/TRBV12-4
J: TRBJ2-3
CDR3: CASIPGDQPAGTQYF

V: TRBV7-2
J: TRBJ2-2
CDR3: CASTLLGVTGELFF

V: TRBV6-1
J: TRBJ2-7
CDR3: CASSEAWAVSYEQYF

V: TRBV6-2/TRBV6-3
J: TRBJ2-4
CDR3: CASRREAKNIQYF

V: TRBV5-1
J: TRBJ1-1
CDR3: CASSSRNTEAFF

V: TRBV4-2
J: TRBJ1-5
CDR3: CASSQGEAGAHQPQHF

V: TRBV19
J: TRBJ1-5
CDR3: CASARGGSQPQHF

V: TRBV6-2/TRBV6-3
J: TRBJ2-2
CDR3: CASSKAGLATGELFF

V: TRBV30
J: TRBJ1-5
CDR3: CAWDGASGQPQHF

V: TRBV25-1
J: TRBJ1-3
CDR3: CASSDGQGVITSSGNTIYF

V: TRBV30
J: TRBJ2-5
CDR3: CAWSVNLGRVETQYF

V: TRBV6-5
J: TRBJ2-4
CDR3: CASSYSGSVAKNIQYF

V: TRBV12-3/TRBV12-4
J: TRBJ2-5
CDR3: CASSLYSGGLQETQYF

V: TRBV5-1
J: TRBJ2-5
CDR3: CASSLDGQQETQYF

V: TRBV5-4
J: TRBJ2-2
CDR3: CAITQGGGDTGELFF

V: TRBV2
J: TRBJ1-2
CDR3: CASTWDNTNYGYTF

V: TRBV6-2/TRBV6-3
J: TRBJ2-2
CDR3: CASSPAECANTGELFF

V: TRBV20-1
J: TRBJ1-5
CDR3: CSASGPSNQPQHF

V: TRBV28
J: TRBJ2-7
CDR3: CASSLWTGGEQYF

V: TRBV4-1
J: TRBJ2-7
CDR3: CASSQGLSYEQYF

V: TRBV20-1
J: TRBJ2-7
CDR3: CSAREFHAAYEQYF

V: TRBV5-6
J: TRBJ2-7
CDR3: CASSFRIGRTYEQYF

V: TRBV30
J: TRBJ1-6
CDR3: CAWSVLKGRNSPLHF

V: TRBV2
J: TRBJ1-1
CDR3: CASSRQGDTEAFF

V: TRBV4-1
J: TRBJ1-2
CDR3: CASSTQTGTGGRGYTF

V: TRBV5-1
J: TRBJ1-1
CDR3: CASRGLLNTEAFF

V: TRBV12-3/TRBV12-4
J: TRBJ2-5
CDR3: CASTVRGRETQYF

V: TRBV15
J: TRBJ2-7
CDR3: CATSSDRGSEQYF

V: TRBV6-2/TRBV6-3
J: TRBJ2-7
CDR3: CASSYAAGDRGRNYEQYF

V: TRBV6-5
J: TRBJ1-2
CDR3: CASSYSGGIYGYTF

V: TRBV6-5
J: TRBJ2-7
CDR3: CASSYRQPLSYEQYF

V: TRBV7-8
J: TRBJ1-1
CDR3: CATRWNPGRGTEAFF

V: TRBV6-1
J: TRBJ2-7
CDR3: CASSEWGTASYEQYF

V: TRBV12-3/TRBV12-4
J: TRBJ1-2
CDR3: CASFPHGQGPYGYTF

V: TRBV20-1
J: TRBJ2-7
CDR3: CSVSRLAGGREQYF

V: TRBV20-1
J: TRBJ2-5
CDR3: CSAEGSLKGAGLSQETQYF